These 27 T cell receptor beta chains were all obtained from the same sample, sequenced in a study of neurological immune-mediated disorders. Documented time point: longitudinal time-point 3. MiXCR, run by TCRdb on the 5' RACE reads, gives a single entry per CDR3 protein. Altogether 40,000 or so distinct CDR3 sequences are present, approximately 12% being singletons, with the ten largest covering roughly 10%. Sequencing was done on a sample of PBMCs. The source of these receptors is a man aged 25 to 45 in good health.

V gene TRBV28 combines with J gene TRBJ2-1; tentatively, D is TRBD1 or TRBD2 (5 bases each). Germline V lookup: CDR1 MDHEN, CDR2 SYDVKM. CDR3 length equals 15 residues. CDR3 in DNA: TGTGTCATTAGTTCACAGCCGAGGGGCCACAATGAGCAGTTCTTC. Translated, it gives CVISSQPRGHNEQFF.

This clonotype was observed once. The rearrangement uses TRBV20-1 and TRBJ2-7, with 7 bases fitting TRBD2. This CDR3 has 13 amino acids. V shed 3 bases, J shed 3 bases, and the junction held 5 bases outside the gene matches. Germline V gives CDR1 DFQATT, CDR2 SNEGSKA (reference sequence). The CDR3 region is CSASLAANYEQYF. Written as DNA, the CDR3 is TGCAGTGCTAGCCTAGCGGCAAACTACGAGCAGTACTTC.

This clonotype was seen only a few times. V is TRBV5-1 and J is TRBJ2-5; D gene unclear. The CDR3 is 12 residues long. Per the germline V gene, CDR1 is SGHRS and CDR2 is YFSETQ. V lost 4 bases and J 7 bases, leaving 11 bases between the germline ends. This CDR3 is CASSEELGTQYF. The DNA for the CDR3 is TGCGCCAGCAGCGAGGAATTGGGGACCCAGTACTTC.

Ten or more counts support this clonotype. CDR3 sequence (DNA): TGTGCCAGCAGTTTATGGGGGACTAGCCGGGGGAATGAGCAGTTCTTC. Translated: CASSLWGTSRGNEQFF. The chain couples TRBV28 to TRBJ2-1; 9 bases map to TRBD2. CDR3 length: 16 amino acids. With 0 bases clipped from V and 7 bases from J, the junction kept 7 bases outside the gene matches. Germline CDR1 reads MDHEN; CDR2 reads SYDVKM.

Concerning this clonotype itself: At one end the junction does not follow the germline gene, possibly because of a read error. The V call is TRBV5-1, the J call TRBJ2-3, with D perhaps being TRBD1 or TRBD2 (5 bases each). Germline V gene sequence: CDR1 SGHRS, CDR2 YFSETQ. The CDR3 totals 15 residues. CDR3 loop: CASSLVEGTTDTQYF. CDR3 sequence (DNA): TGCGCCAGCAGCTTGGTAGAGGGGACCACAGATACACAGTATTTT.

The chain combines TRBV28 with TRBJ2-3; D remains unclear. Germline V gene lookup returns CDR1 MDHEN and CDR2 SYDVKM. CDR3 length: 16 amino acids. V was shortened by 4 bases and J by 4 bases, with 18 bases between the two germline ends. The CDR3 DNA reads as TGTGCCAGCAGTTCTTCCGTACCCGAAAGCCCAGATACGCAGTATTTT. Amino acids: CASSSSVPESPDTQYF.

Many counts were recorded for this clonotype. The genes are TRBV28 and TRBJ1-1; D is ambiguous. The CDR3 covers 13 residues. Deletions cut 3 bases from V and 2 bases from J, with 7 bases between. In germline, CDR1 is MDHEN, CDR2 SYDVKM. The CDR3 loop reads CASSFRANTEAFF. The CDR3 DNA follows: TGTGCCAGCAGTTTCCGGGCAAACACTGAAGCTTTCTTT.

This clonotype was seen at least ten times. The chain recombines TRBV5-1 with TRBJ2-7; the match to TRBD1 covers 7 bases. Germline-derived CDR1 and CDR2 are SGHRS and YFSETQ. This CDR3 has 14 amino acids. V dropped 4 bases and J dropped 3; count of bases not matched to a gene: 7. As DNA, the CDR3 is TGCGCCAGCAGCAAAGGACAGGAAAGCTACGAGCAGTACTTC. Translating it yields CASSKGQESYEQYF. The variable domain in full, with the rest retrieved from reference TRBV5-1 and TRBJ2-7, is KAGVTQTPRYLIKTRGQQVTLSCSPISGHRSVSWYQQTPGQGLQFLFEYFSETQRNKGNFPGRFSGRQFSNSRSEMNVSTLELGDSALYLCASSKGQESYEQYFGPGTRLTVT.

This clonotype was detected many times. This chain connects TRBV6-6 to TRBJ1-1, with 12 bases that match TRBD1. The V gene end was trimmed by 3 bases and the J gene end by 1 base; junction bases not matched to a gene: 3. The CDR3 length is 16 residues. Per the germline V gene, CDR1 is MNHNY and CDR2 is SVGAGI (reference sequence). CDR3 sequence (DNA): TGTGCCAGCAGTTATGGGGGACAGGGGGCGAACACTGAAGCTTTCTTT. It encodes CASSYGGQGANTEAFF.

This clonotype was counted a few times. The V and J genes are TRBV12-3 or TRBV12-4 and TRBJ1-1; D call uncertain. This CDR3 has 13 amino acids. Trimming removed 6 bases from V and 3 bases from J, with 11 bases in between. CDR3 region: CASSPPVDTEAFF. As DNA, the CDR3 is TGTGCCAGCAGCCCCCCCGTGGACACTGAAGCTTTCTTT.

In its sample, this clonotype was seen many times. The rearrangement links TRBV7-8 to TRBJ2-6, with TRBD2 as a possible D gene (5 bases). The V gene lost 0 bases and the J gene lost 0 bases, with 15 bases spanning the gap. This CDR3 is 19 amino acids long. Per the germline V gene, CDR1 is SGHVS and CDR2 is FQNEAQ. CDR3 sequence reads: CASSLARAITSSGANVLTF. The CDR3 DNA follows: TGTGCCAGCAGCTTAGCGAGGGCTATTACGAGCTCTGGGGCCAACGTCCTGACTTTC.

A single count supports this clonotype. The chain joins TRBV7-6 to TRBJ2-7, with 13 positions matching TRBD2. CDR3 size: 14 residues. Germline trimming cut 5 bases from V and 3 bases from J; bases unmatched to any gene: 1. Germline V CDR1 and CDR2: SGHVS, FNYEAQ. The CDR3 reads CASSRTSGGYEQYF. As DNA, the CDR3 is TGTGCCAGCAGCAGGACTAGCGGGGGCTACGAGCAGTACTTC.

This sequence joins TRBV5-1 and TRBJ1-6; TRBD1 agrees at 7 bases. The CDR3 loop spans 13 amino acids. CDR1 is SGHRS and CDR2 is YFSETQ in the germline V gene. The V and J ends lost 3 bases and 7 bases, in that order; junction bases with no gene match: 1. Here the CDR3 DNA reads TGCGCCAGCAGCTGGGACAGAAATTCACCCCTCCACTTT. It encodes CASSWDRNSPLHF.

This clonotype was counted at least ten times. The rearrangement links TRBV28 to TRBJ2-5; 9 nucleotides match TRBD1. The CDR3 has 19 amino acids. The germline CDR1 and CDR2 sequences are MDHEN and SYDVKM. The ends lost 5 bases at V and 7 bases at J; junction bases unmatched: 23. CDR3 region: CASSVPPGQGSGSAGTQYF. The CDR3 DNA reads as TGTGCCAGCAGTGTACCACCGGGACAGGGCTCGGGCAGTGCCGGGACCCAGTACTTC.

In its sample, this clonotype was seen many times. The V call is TRBV15, the J call TRBJ1-4, with D unclear. The CDR3 runs to 15 residues. Per germline, CDR1 LNHNV and CDR2 YYDKDF (reference sequence). V was pared by 0 bases and J by 8 bases, with 13 bases between. The CDR3 loop reads CATSRDRSNEEKLFF. The CDR3 DNA follows: TGTGCCACCAGCAGAGATAGGAGTAATGAAGAAAAACTGTTTTTT. Variable domain in full (rest from reference TRBV15 and TRBJ1-4): DAMVIQNPRYQVTQFGKPVTLSCSQTLNHNVMYWYQQKSSQAPKLLFHYYDKDFNNEADTPDNFQSRRPNTSFCFLDIRSPGLGDTAMYLCATSRDRSNEEKLFFGSGTQLSVL.

V gene TRBV4-3 combines with J gene TRBJ2-5; 9 positions match TRBD2. The closer fit of TRBJ2-7 to the DNA end suggests the J call may be wrong. Germline V gives CDR1 LGHNA, CDR2 YSLEER. This CDR3 comprises 15 residues. This CDR3 is CASSQVAGATYEQYF. The CDR3 bases are TGCGCCAGCAGCCAAGTAGCGGGGGCCACCTACGAGCAGTACTTC.

At least ten counts were recorded for this clonotype. The chain is built from TRBV10-3 and TRBJ2-3; D is unclear. There are 11 residues in the CDR3. Between the trimmed V and J ends, which lost 8 bases and 4 bases, there was a span of 7 bases. CDR1 and CDR2 (germline): ENHRY, SYGVKD. The CDR3 region has the DNA TGTGCCATCGGTGGCGCAGATACGCAGTATTTT. This sequence encodes CAIGGADTQYF.

This clonotype was detected many times. The chain couples TRBV20-1 to TRBJ2-3; 7 bases are shared with TRBD1. Trimming took 2 bases from V and 4 from J; bases not matched to a gene: 9. Germline V gene lookup returns CDR1 DFQATT and CDR2 SNEGSKA (reference sequence). This CDR3 comprises 15 residues. CDR3 sequence: CSARKGAGVSDTQYF. Here the CDR3 DNA reads TGCAGTGCTAGAAAGGGGGCGGGTGTGTCAGATACGCAGTATTTT.

About this clonotype itself: A single base separates this from a much larger clone, so it may be a read error. The V and J genes are TRBV20-1 and TRBJ2-2; D not certain. The CDR3 consists of 17 residues. Germline-derived CDR1 and CDR2 are DFQATT and SNEGSKA (reference sequence). Trimming removed 1 base from V and 2 bases from J, with 17 bases in between. The CDR3 loop is CSARALEWGYNTGELFF. CDR3 DNA: TGCAGTGCTAGAGCTTTGGAGTGGGGTTATAACACCGGGGAGCTGTTTTTT.

This clonotype was counted at least ten times. The rearrangement links TRBV14 to TRBJ2-7; 13 bases are shared with TRBD2. CDR1 SGHDN and CDR2 FVKESK come from the germline V gene. After removal of 4 bases from V and 6 bases from J, the junction contained 6 bases not matched to a gene. The CDR3 runs 15 residues. The CDR3 is CASSPWTSGSSEQYF. CDR3 in DNA: TGTGCCAGCAGCCCCTGGACTAGCGGGAGTTCCGAGCAGTACTTC.

As regards this clonotype: It is unclear where the CDR3 begins or ends on the DNA, so no DNA is shown, and the CDR3 is as TCRdb lists it. The chain carries TRBV5-1 and TRBJ2-3; whether TRBD2, the table's D call, matches the DNA was not checked. Looked up from germline, CDR1 is SGHRS and CDR2 is YFSETQ. The CDR3 is 22 amino acids in total, end residues counted. CDR3: CASSFYICSARDWREGQGTQYF.

The sample holds many counts of this clonotype. The rearrangement joins TRBV4-1 to TRBJ2-4, with TRBD1 identical over 8 bases. CDR1 is MGHRA and CDR2 is YSYEKL in the germline V gene. This CDR3 is 16 amino acids long. The V gene end was trimmed by 5 bases and the J gene end by 3 bases; junction bases not matched to a gene: 9. CDR3 amino acids: CASSIQGENVKNIQYF. The CDR3 nucleotides read TGCGCCAGCAGCATACAGGGGGAAAATGTCAAAAACATTCAGTACTTC.

The sample holds many counts of this clonotype. The chain has TRBV20-1 and TRBJ2-1; TRBD1 matches 7 bases. Germline values: CDR1 DFQATT, CDR2 SNEGSKA (reference sequence). The CDR3 spans 15 residues. V lost 6 bases, J lost 5 bases, and 13 bases stayed unmatched. CDR3 coding DNA: TGCAGTGCAGATTCCGGACAGGAGGCGCACAATGAGCAGTTCTTC. Encoded protein: CSADSGQEAHNEQFF.

This clonotype was counted many times. The chain is built from TRBV5-1 and TRBJ2-1; the match to TRBD1 covers 9 bases. V gave up 4 bases and J gave up 7 bases; unmatched junction bases: 12. The V gene's germline CDR1 is SGHRS and CDR2 YFSETQ. This CDR3 is 16 amino acids long. The CDR3: CASSVSGTGSRNEQFF. CDR3 bases: TGCGCCAGCAGCGTCTCCGGGACAGGGTCCCGGAATGAGCAGTTCTTC.

Ten or more counts support this clonotype. The chain recombines TRBV3-1 with TRBJ2-3; 7 bases fit TRBD2. The CDR3 length is 15 residues. V shed 5 bases and J 3 bases; nucleotides not matched to a gene: 8. Germline values: CDR1 LGHDT, CDR2 YNNKEL (reference sequence). CDR3 DNA sequence: TGTGCCAGCAGCACCGGACTAGGCCGTACAGATACGCAGTATTTT. Translation: CASSTGLGRTDTQYF.

The table lists this clonotype with many counts. The chain employs TRBV20-1 and TRBJ1-2, with D possibly matching TRBD1 (6 bases). The V end lost 2 bases, the J end lost 3 bases, and 16 bases lay between the germline ends. The germline V gene encodes CDR1 DFQATT and CDR2 SNEGSKA (reference sequence). There are 15 residues in the CDR3. For the CDR3, the DNA is TGCAGTGCTAGACCAACTGGGGGCGCGGACTATGGCTACACCTTC. As protein: CSARPTGGADYGYTF.

This clonotype appeared many times. The chain is built from TRBV20-1 and TRBJ2-5; 9 bases agree with TRBD2. CDR1 is DFQATT and CDR2 is SNEGSKA in the germline V gene (reference sequence). The V segment lost 3 bases and the J segment 1 base; nucleotides outside the gene matches: 9. The CDR3 sequence is 16 residues long. CDR3 sequence: CSASGLAGIVQETQYF. The CDR3 DNA reads as TGCAGTGCTAGCGGGCTAGCGGGAATAGTCCAAGAGACCCAGTACTTC.